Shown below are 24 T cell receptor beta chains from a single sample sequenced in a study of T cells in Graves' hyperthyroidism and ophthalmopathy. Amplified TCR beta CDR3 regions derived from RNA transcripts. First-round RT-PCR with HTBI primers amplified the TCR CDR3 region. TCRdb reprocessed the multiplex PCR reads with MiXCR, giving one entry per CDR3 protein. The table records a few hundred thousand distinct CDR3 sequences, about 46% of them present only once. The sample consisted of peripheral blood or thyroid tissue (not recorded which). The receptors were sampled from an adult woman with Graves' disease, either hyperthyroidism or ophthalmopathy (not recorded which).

CDR3 DNA: TGCGCCAGCAGCCAAGCTGGGACAGGGAATTCACCCCTCCACTTT. Translating it yields CASSQAGTGNSPLHF. The chain is built from TRBV4-3 and TRBJ1-6; the match to TRBD1 covers 9 bases. The J segment lost 7 bases and the V segment lost 1 base, leaving 2 bases of the junction unmatched. Per the germline V gene, CDR1 is LGHNA and CDR2 is YSLEER. The CDR3 is 15 residues long.

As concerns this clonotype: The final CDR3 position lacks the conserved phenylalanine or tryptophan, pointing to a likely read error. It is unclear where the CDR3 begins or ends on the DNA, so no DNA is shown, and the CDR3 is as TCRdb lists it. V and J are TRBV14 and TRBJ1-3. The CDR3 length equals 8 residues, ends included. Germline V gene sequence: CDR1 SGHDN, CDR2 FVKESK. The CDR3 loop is CASSPLNS.

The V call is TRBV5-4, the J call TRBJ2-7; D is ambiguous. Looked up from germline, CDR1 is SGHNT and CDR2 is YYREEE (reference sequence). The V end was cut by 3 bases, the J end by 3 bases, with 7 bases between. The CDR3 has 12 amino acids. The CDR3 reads CASSSYDYEQYF. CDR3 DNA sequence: TGTGCCAGCAGCTCCTACGACTACGAGCAGTACTTC.

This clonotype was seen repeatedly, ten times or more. The CDR3 DNA reads TGCAGCGTTCAAGGGACCGGGGAGCTGTTTTTT. Its translation is CSVQGTGELFF. The chain employs TRBV29-1 and TRBJ2-2; D uncertain. CDR3 length equals 11 residues. With 5 bases removed from V and 5 bases from J, the gap between germline ends came to 6 bases. Germline-derived CDR1 and CDR2 are SQVTM and ANQGSEA.

CDR3 sequence reads: CAHNGQGGGGELFF. CDR3 nucleotide sequence: TGTGCCCACAACGGACAGGGCGGGGGCGGGGAGCTGTTTTTT. The V call is TRBV30, the J call TRBJ2-2; D perhaps matches TRBD1 (8 bases). The germline V and J ends were trimmed by 8 bases and 7 bases, with 20 bases remaining between them. This CDR3 is 14 amino acids long. Germline V lookup: CDR1 GTSNPN, CDR2 SVGIG (reference sequence).

Here the CDR3 reads CSVARALYGYTF. As DNA, the CDR3 is TGCAGCGTCGCCAGAGCCCTCTATGGCTACACCTTC. The chain combines TRBV29-1 with TRBJ1-2; unclear D gene. The CDR3 consists of 12 residues. The germline V gene has CDR1 SQVTM and CDR2 ANQGSEA. V lost 6 bases to trimming and J lost 4 bases, with 12 bases between them. The whole variable domain, remainder taken from reference TRBV29-1 and TRBJ1-2, is SAVISQKPSRDICQRGTSLTIQCQVDSQVTMMFWYRQQPGQSLTLIATANQGSEATYESGFVIDKFPISRPNLTFSTLTVSNMSPEDSSIYLCSVARALYGYTFGSGTRLTVV.

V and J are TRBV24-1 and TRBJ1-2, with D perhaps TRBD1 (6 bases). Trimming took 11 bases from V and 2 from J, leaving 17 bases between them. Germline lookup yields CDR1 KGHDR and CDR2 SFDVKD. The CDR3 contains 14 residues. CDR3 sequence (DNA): TGTGCCAGCACTCATCCGGGACAAAACTATGGCTACACCTTC. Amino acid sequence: CASTHPGQNYGYTF.

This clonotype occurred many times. In nucleotides, the CDR3 is TGTGCCACCAGCAGCACCGGGTTCACTGAAGCTTTCTTT. Translation gives CATSSTGFTEAFF. The J gene is TRBJ1-1, the V gene TRBV15; D call uncertain. V gave up 3 bases and J gave up 4 bases, with 9 bases separating them. The CDR3 is made up of 13 amino acids. From germline, CDR1 is LNHNV and CDR2 YYDKDF (reference sequence).

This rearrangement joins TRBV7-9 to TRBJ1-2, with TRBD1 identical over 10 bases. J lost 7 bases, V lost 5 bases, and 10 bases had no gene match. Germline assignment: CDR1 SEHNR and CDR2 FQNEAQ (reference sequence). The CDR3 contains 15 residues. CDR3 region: CASSLWGQGISGYTF. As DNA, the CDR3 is TGTGCCAGCAGCCTATGGGGACAGGGGATAAGTGGCTACACCTTC.

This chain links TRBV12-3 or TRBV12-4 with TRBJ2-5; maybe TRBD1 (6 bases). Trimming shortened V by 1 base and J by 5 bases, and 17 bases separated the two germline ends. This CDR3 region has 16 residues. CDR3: CASSLGYNREVETQYF. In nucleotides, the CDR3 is TGTGCCAGCAGTTTAGGTTACAACAGGGAAGTCGAGACCCAGTACTTC.

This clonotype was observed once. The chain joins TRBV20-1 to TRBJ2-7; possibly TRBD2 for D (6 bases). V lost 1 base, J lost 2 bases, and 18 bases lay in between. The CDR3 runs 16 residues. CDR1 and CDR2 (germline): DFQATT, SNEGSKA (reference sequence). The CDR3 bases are TGCAGTGCTAGAGTCTTCGCTAGCGCCCCAACCTACGAGCAGTACTTC. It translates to CSARVFASAPTYEQYF.

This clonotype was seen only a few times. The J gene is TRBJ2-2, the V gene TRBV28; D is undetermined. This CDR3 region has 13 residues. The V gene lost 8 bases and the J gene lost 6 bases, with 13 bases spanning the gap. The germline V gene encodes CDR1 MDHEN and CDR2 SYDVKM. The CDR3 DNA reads TGTGCCAGCTCCGACCCGTCACCCGGGGAGCTGTTTTTT. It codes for CASSDPSPGELFF.

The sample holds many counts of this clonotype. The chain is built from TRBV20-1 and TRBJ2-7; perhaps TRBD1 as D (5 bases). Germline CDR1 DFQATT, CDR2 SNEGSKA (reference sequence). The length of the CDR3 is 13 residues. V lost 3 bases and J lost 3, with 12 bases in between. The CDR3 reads CSARSDRGYEQYF. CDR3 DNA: TGCAGTGCTAGGTCAGATAGGGGCTACGAGCAGTACTTC.

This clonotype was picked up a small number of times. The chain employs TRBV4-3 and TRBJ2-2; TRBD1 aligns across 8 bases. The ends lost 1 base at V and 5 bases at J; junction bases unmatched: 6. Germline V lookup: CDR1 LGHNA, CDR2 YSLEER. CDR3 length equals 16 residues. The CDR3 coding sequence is TGCGCCAGCAGCCAAGGGCCAGGGGGCTCGACCGGGGAGCTGTTTTTT. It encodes CASSQGPGGSTGELFF.

The CDR3 DNA reads TGTGCCAGTAGTCCCGGGGCAGGGGACGAGCAGTACTTC. Protein: CASSPGAGDEQYF. The chain carries TRBV19 and TRBJ2-7, with TRBD1 as a possible D gene (6 bases). V was shortened by 5 bases and J by 5 bases, with 13 bases between the two germline ends. The germline CDR1 and CDR2 sequences are LNHDA and SQIVND (reference sequence). This CDR3 has 13 amino acids.

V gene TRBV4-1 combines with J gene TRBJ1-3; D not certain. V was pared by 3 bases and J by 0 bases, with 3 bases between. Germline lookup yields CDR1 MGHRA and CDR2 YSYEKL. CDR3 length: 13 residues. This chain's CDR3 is CASSQASGNTIYF. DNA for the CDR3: TGCGCCAGCAGCCAGGCCTCTGGAAACACCATATATTTT.

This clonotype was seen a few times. CDR3 loop: CASRGRLSYEQYF. CDR3 nucleotides: TGTGCCTCTCGGGGCAGACTCTCCTACGAGCAGTACTTC. V gene TRBV10-3 combines with J gene TRBJ2-7; the D gene could be TRBD1 or TRBD2 (5 bases each). The germline gives CDR1 ENHRY, CDR2 SYGVKD. The V end was cut by 11 bases, the J end by 0 bases, with 14 bases between. The CDR3 length is 13 residues.

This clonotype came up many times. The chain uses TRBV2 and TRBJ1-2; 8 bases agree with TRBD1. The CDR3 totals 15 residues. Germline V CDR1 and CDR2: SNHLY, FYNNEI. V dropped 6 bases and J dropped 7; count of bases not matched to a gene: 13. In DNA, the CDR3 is TGTGCCAGCAGCGGTGACAGGGGCGAGCTCGGTGGCTACACCTTC. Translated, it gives CASSGDRGELGGYTF.

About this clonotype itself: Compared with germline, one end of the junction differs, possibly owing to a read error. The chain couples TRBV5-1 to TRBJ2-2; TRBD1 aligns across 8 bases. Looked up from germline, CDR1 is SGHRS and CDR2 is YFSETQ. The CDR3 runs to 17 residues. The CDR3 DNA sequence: TGCGCCAGCAGCTTGGCAACAGGGGGGACGAACACTGGGGAGCTGTTTTTT. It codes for CASSLATGGTNTGELFF. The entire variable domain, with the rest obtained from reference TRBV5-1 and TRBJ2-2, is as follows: KAGVTQTPRYLIKTRGQQVTLSCSPISGHRSVSWYQQTPGQGLQFLFEYFSETQRNKGNFPGRFSGRQFSNSRSEMNVSTLELGDSALYLCASSLATGGTNTGELFFGEGSRLTVL.

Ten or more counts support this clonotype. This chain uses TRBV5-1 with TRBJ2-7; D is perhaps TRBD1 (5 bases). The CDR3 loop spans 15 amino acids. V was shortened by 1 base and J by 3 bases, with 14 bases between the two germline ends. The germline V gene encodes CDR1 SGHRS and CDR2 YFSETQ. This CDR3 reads CASSLLEPRGYEQYF. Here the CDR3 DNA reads TGCGCCAGCAGCTTGCTGGAACCAAGGGGCTACGAGCAGTACTTC.

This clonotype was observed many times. Here the CDR3 reads CSVGPAEPYEQYF. Here the CDR3 DNA reads TGCAGCGTCGGCCCAGCGGAACCCTACGAGCAGTACTTC. The chain has TRBV29-1 and TRBJ2-7, with a weak D call TRBD2 (5 bases). Trimming took off 6 bases at V and 2 bases at J, with 14 bases between the two ends. Germline V lookup: CDR1 SQVTM, CDR2 ANQGSEA. CDR3 length: 13 residues.

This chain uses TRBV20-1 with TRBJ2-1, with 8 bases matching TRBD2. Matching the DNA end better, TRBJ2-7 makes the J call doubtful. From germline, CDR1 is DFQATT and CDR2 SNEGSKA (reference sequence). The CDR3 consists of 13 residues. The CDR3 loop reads CSAARGGYNEQYF. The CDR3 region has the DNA TGCAGTGCTGCCCGGGGGGGGTACAATGAGCAGTACTTC.

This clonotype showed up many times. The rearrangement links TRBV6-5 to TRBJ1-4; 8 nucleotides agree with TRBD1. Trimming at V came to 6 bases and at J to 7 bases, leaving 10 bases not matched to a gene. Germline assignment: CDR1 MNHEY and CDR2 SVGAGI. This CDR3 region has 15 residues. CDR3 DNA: TGTGCCAGCAGACCTCCAGGACAGGGCGGTGAAAAACTGTTTTTT. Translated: CASRPPGQGGEKLFF.

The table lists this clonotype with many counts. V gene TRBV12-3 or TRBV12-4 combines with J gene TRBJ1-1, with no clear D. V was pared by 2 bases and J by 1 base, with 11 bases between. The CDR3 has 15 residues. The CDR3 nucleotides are TGTGCCAGCAGTTTATCTCTGACACCGAACACTGAAGCTTTCTTT. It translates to CASSLSLTPNTEAFF.